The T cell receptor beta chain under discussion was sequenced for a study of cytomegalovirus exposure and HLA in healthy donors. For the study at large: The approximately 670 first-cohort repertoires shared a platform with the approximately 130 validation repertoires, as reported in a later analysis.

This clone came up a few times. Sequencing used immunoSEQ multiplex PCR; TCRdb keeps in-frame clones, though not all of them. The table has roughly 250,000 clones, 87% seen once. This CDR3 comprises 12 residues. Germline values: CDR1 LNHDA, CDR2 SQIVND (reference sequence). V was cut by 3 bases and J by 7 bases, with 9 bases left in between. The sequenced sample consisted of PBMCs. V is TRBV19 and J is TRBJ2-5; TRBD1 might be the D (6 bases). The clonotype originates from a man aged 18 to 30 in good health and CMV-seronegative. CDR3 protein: CASSILQGTQYF. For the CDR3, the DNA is TGTGCCAGTAGTATCCTACAGGGGACCCAGTACTTC.